This section outlines one TCR beta chain sequence together with its context. Its target is unknown. The data were taken from a study of siplizumab effects on memory and regulatory T cells. Points from the study as a whole: Alloreactive sequences that could be traced to unstimulated CD4+ memory cells showed a significant reduction under siplizumab. Naive T cell populations appeared to exhibit greater diversity than memory cells and appeared to be major alloresponse contributors. Mean Treg-derived proportions of mappable alloreactive CD4+ clones were around 70% for siplizumab and approximately 25% for controls.

Sequencing used immunoSEQ multiplex PCR; TCRdb keeps in-frame clones, though not all of them. The sample yields some 100,000 clones, around 94% seen once. CDR1 and CDR2 from the germline V gene are SEHNR and FQNEAQ (reference sequence). V shed 5 bases and J 3 bases; nucleotides not matched to a gene: 6. The CDR3 is 14 residues long. The TCR sequence derives from a human donor in good health. The rearrangement links TRBV7-9 to TRBJ1-2; TRBD1 matches at 7 bases. Sample: Tregs sorted from blood. The CDR3 DNA reads as TGTGCCAGCAGCCTCTCGGGACAGTACTATGGCTACACCTTC. Translated, it gives CASSLSGQYYGYTF.